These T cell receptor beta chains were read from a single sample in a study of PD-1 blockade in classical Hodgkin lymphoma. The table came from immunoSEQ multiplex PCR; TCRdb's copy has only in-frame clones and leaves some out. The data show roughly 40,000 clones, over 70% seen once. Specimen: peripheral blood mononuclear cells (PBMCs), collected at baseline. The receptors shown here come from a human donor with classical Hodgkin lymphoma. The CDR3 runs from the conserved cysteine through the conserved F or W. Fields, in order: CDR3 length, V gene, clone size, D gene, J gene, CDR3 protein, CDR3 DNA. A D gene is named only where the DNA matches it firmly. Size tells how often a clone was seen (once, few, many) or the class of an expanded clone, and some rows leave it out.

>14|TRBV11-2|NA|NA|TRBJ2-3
CASSFPRSTDTQYF
TGTGCCAGCAGCTTTCCCAGGAGCACAGATACGCAGTATTTT
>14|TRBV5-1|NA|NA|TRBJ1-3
CASTLSGYGNTIYF
TGCGCCAGCACCCTGAGTGGCTACGGAAACACCATATATTTT
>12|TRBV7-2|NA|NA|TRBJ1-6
CASATPNSPLHF
TGTGCCAGCGCAACCCCTAATTCACCCCTCCACTTT
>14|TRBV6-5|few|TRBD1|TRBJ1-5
CASSYSAGGQPQHF
TGTGCCAGCAGTTACTCGGCAGGGGGTCAGCCCCAGCATTTT
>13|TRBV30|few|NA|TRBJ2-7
CAWSLVGVYEQYF
TGTGCCTGGAGTCTGGTGGGAGTGTACGAGCAGTACTTC
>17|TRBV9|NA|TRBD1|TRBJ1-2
CASSVDGTGGLLDGYTF
TGTGCCAGCAGCGTAGACGGGACAGGGGGCCTGTTGGATGGCTACACCTTC
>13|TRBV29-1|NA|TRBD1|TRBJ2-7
CSVKTGIEYEQYF
TGCAGCGTAAAGACAGGGATCGAATACGAGCAGTACTTC
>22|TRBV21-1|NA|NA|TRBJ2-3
CGPTYPVRRLAGGRLGTDTQYF
TGTGGACCTACTTATCCGGTACGGCGTCTAGCGGGAGGAAGATTGGGCACAGATACGCAGTATTTT
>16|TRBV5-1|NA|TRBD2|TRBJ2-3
CASSLAGSGREDTQYF
TGCGCCAGCAGCTTGGCGGGTAGCGGGAGGGAAGATACGCAGTATTTT
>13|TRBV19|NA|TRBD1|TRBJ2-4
CASSIGGQYIQYF
TGTGCCAGTAGTATAGGGGGACAGTACATTCAGTACTTC
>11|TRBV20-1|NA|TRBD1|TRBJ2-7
CSAEQGTEQYF
TGCAGTGCTGAACAGGGGACCGAGCAGTACTTC
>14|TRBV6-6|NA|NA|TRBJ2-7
CASARPWGGHQQYF
TGTGCCAGCGCCCGCCCCTGGGGGGGCCATCAGCAGTACTTC
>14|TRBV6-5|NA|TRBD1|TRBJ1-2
CASTGWGTGHGYTF
TGTGCCAGCACCGGTTGGGGGACAGGGCATGGCTACACCTTC
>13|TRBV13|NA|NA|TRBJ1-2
CASSFPANYGYTF
TGTGCCAGCAGCTTTCCAGCTAACTATGGCTACACCTTC
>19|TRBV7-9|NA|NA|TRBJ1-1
CASSLAASQGFATLTEAFF
TGTGCCAGCAGCTTAGCCGCTTCCCAGGGATTCGCAACTCTCACTGAAGCTTTCTTT
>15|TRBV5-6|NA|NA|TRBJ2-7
CASSLVDRPYYEQYF
TGTGCCAGCAGCTTGGTGGACCGACCATACTACGAGCAGTACTTC
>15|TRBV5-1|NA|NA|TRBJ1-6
CASSLEASYNSPLHF
TGCGCCAGCAGCTTGGAGGCCAGTTATAATTCACCCCTCCACTTT
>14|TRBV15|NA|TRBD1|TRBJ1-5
CATSKRTGLQPQHF
TGTGCCACCAGCAAGCGGACAGGGTTACAGCCCCAGCATTTT
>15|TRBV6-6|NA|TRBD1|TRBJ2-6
CASSKTGAGANVLTF
TGTGCCAGCAGCAAAACAGGGGCTGGGGCCAACGTCCTGACTTTC
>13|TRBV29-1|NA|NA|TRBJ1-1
CSVVRGMNTEAFF
TGCAGCGTTGTTCGGGGGATGAACACTGAAGCTTTCTTT
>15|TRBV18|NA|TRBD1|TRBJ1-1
CASSPIDRANTEAFF
TGTGCCAGCTCACCGATCGACAGGGCGAACACTGAAGCTTTCTTT
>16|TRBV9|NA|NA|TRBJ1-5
CASSVEYRVSNQPQHF
TGTGCCAGCAGCGTAGAATACAGGGTAAGTAATCAGCCCCAGCATTTT
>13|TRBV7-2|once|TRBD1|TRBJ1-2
CASSFPGQYGYTF
TGTGCCAGCAGCTTTCCGGGACAGTATGGCTACACCTTC
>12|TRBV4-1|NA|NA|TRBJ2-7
CASSQDGAQQYF
TGCGCCAGCAGCCAAGACGGAGCTCAGCAGTACTTC
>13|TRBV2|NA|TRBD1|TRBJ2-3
CAGRRGQGATITF
TGTGCCGGAAGAAGGGGACAGGGGGCTACGATAACTTTT
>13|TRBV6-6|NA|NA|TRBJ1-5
CASSGPSNQPQHF
TGTGCCAGCTCGGGTCCAAGCAATCAGCCCCAGCATTTT
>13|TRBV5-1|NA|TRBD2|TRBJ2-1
CASSYGRANEQFF
TGCGCCAGCAGCTACGGGAGGGCCAATGAGCAGTTCTTC
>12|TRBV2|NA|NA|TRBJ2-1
CASKDNYNEQFF
TGTGCCAGCAAGGACAACTACAATGAGCAGTTCTTC
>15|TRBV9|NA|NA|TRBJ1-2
CASSVALTRDYGYTF
TGTGCCAGCAGCGTAGCGCTAACCCGGGACTATGGCTACACCTTC
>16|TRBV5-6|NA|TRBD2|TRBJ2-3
CASSSTQRGALDTQYF
TGTGCCAGCAGCTCCACCCAGCGGGGGGCTCTGGATACGCAGTATTTT
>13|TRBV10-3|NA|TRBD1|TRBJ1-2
CAITRGQDDGYTF
TGTGCCATCACCCGAGGACAGGACGATGGCTACACCTTC
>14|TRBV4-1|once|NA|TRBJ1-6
CASKREGNTSPLHF
TGCGCCAGCAAGCGTGAGGGGAATACGTCACCCCTCCACTTT
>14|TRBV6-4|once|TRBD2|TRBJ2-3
CASSSSGATDTQYF
TGTGCCAGCAGCTCTAGCGGAGCCACAGATACGCAGTATTTT
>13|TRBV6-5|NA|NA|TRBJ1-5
CASSYSWDQPQHF
TGTGCCAGCAGTTACTCATGGGATCAGCCCCAGCATTTT
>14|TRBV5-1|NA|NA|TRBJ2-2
CASRNGEYTGELFF
TGCGCCAGCCGCAATGGGGAATACACCGGGGAGCTGTTTTTT
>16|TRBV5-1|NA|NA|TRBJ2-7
CASSPGGTTTSYEQYF
TGCGCCAGCAGCCCGGGCGGGACAACTACCTCCTACGAGCAGTACTTC
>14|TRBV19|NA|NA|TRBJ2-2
CASRRRQFTGELFF
TGTGCCAGTAGAAGACGGCAGTTCACCGGGGAGCTGTTTTTT
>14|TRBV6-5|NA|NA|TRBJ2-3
CASNRDLSTDTQYF
TGTGCCAGCAACCGCGACCTTAGCACAGATACGCAGTATTTT
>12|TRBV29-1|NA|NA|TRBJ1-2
CSVVVSSYGYTF
TGCAGCGTTGTCGTCAGTTCCTATGGCTACACCTTC
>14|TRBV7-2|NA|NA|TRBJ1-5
CASSSDYPGQPQHF
TGTGCCAGCAGCTCCGATTACCCGGGTCAGCCCCAGCATTTT
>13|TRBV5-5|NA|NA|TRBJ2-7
CASSLTTSYEQYF
TGTGCCAGCAGCTTGACCACATCCTACGAGCAGTACTTC